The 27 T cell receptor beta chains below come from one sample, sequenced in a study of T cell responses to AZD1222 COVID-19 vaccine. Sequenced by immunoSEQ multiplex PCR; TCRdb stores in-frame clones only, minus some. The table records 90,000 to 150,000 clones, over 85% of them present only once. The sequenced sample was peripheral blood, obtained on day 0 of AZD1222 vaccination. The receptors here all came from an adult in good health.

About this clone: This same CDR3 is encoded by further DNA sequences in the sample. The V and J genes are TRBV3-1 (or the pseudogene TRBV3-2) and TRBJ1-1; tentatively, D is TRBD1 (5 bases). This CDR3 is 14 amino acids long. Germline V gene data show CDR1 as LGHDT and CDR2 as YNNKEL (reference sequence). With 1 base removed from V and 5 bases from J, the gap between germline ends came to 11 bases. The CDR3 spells CASSQAGGGTEAFF. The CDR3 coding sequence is TGTGCCAGCAGCCAAGCTGGGGGGGGAACTGAAGCTTTCTTT.

The CDR3 is CASSLDLTGDSNSPLHF. CDR3 in DNA: TGTGCCAGCAGCTTAGATCTGACAGGGGATAGTAATTCACCCCTCCACTTT. J is TRBJ1-6 and V is TRBV7-9; 8 positions agree with TRBD1. The length of the CDR3 is 17 residues. The V and J ends lost 1 base and 6 bases, in that order; junction bases with no gene match: 8. CDR1 is SEHNR, CDR2 FQNEAQ, per germline (reference sequence).

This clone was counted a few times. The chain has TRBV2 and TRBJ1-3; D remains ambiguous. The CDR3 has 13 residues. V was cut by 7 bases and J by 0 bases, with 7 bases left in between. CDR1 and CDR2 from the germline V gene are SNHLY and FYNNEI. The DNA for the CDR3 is TGTGCCAGCAACGCCAACTCTGGAAACACCATATATTTT. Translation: CASNANSGNTIYF. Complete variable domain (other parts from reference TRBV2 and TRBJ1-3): EPEVTQTPSHQVTQMGQEVILRCVPISNHLYFYWYRQILGQKVEFLVSFYNNEISEKSEIFDDQFSVERPDGSNFTLKIRSTKLEDSAMYFCASNANSGNTIYFGEGSWLTVV.

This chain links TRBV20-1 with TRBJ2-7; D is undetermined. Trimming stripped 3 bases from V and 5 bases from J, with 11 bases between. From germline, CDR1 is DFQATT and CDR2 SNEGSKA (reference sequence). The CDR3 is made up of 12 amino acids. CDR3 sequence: CSASFPPNEQYF. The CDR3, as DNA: TGCAGTGCTAGTTTCCCCCCGAACGAGCAGTACTTC.

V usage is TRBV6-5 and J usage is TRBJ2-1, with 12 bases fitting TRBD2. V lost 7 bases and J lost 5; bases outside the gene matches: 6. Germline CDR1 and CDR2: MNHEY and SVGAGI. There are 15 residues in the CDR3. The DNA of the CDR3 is TGTGCCAGCAAGACCACTAGCGGGGGGAACAATGAGCAGTTCTTC. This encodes CASKTTSGGNNEQFF.

CDR3 amino acids: CASSGTERNQPQHF. In DNA, the CDR3 is TGCGCCAGCAGCGGGACGGAAAGGAATCAGCCCCAGCATTTT. The chain carries TRBV4-1 and TRBJ1-5, with TRBD1 as a possible D gene (5 bases). Per the germline V gene, CDR1 is MGHRA and CDR2 is YSYEKL. The CDR3 has 14 residues. The V end lost 5 bases, the J end lost 4 bases, and 12 bases lay between the germline ends.

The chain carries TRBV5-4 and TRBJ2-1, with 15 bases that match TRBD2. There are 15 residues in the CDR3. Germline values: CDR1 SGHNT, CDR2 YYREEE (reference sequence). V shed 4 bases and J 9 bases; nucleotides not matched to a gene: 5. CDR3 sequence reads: CASSQGLAGGGEQFF. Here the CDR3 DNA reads TGTGCCAGCAGCCAAGGACTAGCGGGAGGGGGTGAGCAGTTCTTC.

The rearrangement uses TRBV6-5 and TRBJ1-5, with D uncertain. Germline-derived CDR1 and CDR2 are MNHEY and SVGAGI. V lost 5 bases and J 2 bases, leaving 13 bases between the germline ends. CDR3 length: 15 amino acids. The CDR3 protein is CASSPELWGNQPQHF. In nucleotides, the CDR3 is TGTGCCAGCAGTCCGGAACTTTGGGGCAATCAGCCCCAGCATTTT.

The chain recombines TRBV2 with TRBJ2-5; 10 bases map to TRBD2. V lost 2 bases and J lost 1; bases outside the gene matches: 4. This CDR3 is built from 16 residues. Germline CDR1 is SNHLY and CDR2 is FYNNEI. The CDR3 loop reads CASSELAGVGQETQYF. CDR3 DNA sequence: TGTGCCAGCAGTGAACTAGCGGGAGTGGGCCAAGAGACCCAGTACTTC.

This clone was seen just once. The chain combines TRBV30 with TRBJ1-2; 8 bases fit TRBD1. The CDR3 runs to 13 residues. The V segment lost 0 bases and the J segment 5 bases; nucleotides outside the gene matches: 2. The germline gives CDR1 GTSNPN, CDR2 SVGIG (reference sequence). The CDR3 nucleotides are TGTGCCTGGAGTGTTACAGGGGGGTATGGCTACACCTTC. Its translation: CAWSVTGGYGYTF.

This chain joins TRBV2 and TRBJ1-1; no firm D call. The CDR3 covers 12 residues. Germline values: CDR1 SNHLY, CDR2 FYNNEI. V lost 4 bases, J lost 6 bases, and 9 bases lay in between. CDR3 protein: CASSAQVAEAFF. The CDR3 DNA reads TGTGCCAGCAGTGCCCAGGTTGCTGAAGCTTTCTTT.

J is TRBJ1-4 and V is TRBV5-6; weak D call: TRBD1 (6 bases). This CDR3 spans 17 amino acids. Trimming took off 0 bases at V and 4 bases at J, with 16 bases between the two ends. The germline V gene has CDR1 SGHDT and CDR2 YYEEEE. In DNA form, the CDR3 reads TGTGCCAGCAGCTTGGCCACAGGGTGGCAGAATAATGAAAAACTGTTTTTT. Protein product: CASSLATGWQNNEKLFF. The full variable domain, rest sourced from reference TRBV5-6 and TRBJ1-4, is DAGVTQSPTHLIKTRGQQVTLRCSPKSGHDTVSWYQQALGQGPQFIFQYYEEEERQRGNFPDRFSGHQFPNYSSELNVNALLLGDSALYLCASSLATGWQNNEKLFFGSGTQLSVL.

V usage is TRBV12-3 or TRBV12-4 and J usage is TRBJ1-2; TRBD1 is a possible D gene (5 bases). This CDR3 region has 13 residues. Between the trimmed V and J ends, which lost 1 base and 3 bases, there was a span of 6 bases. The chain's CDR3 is CASSLGRDYGYTF. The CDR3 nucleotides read TGTGCCAGCAGTTTAGGCAGGGACTATGGCTACACCTTC.

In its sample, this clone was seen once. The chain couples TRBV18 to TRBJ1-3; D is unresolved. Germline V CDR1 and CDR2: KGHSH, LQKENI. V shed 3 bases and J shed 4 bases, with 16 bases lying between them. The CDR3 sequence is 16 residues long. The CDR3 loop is CASSPAPIRSGNTIYF. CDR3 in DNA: TGTGCCAGCTCACCGGCCCCGATCAGATCCGGAAACACCATATATTTT.

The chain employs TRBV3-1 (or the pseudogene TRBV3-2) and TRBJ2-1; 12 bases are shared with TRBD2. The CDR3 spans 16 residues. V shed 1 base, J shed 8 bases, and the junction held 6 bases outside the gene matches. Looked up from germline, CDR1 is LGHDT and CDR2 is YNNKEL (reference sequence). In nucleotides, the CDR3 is TGTGCCAGCAGCCAAGGACTAGCGGGAGTGCTAGATGAGCAGTTCTTC. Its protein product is CASSQGLAGVLDEQFF.

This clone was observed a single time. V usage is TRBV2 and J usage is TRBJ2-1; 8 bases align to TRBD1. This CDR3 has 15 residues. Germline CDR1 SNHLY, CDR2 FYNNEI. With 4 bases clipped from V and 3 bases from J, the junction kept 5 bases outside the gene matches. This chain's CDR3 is CASSGQGTFYNEQFF. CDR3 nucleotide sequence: TGTGCCAGCAGTGGACAGGGGACTTTCTACAATGAGCAGTTCTTC. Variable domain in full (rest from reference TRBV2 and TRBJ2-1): EPEVTQTPSHQVTQMGQEVILRCVPISNHLYFYWYRQILGQKVEFLVSFYNNEISEKSEIFDDQFSVERPDGSNFTLKIRSTKLEDSAMYFCASSGQGTFYNEQFFGPGTRLTVL.

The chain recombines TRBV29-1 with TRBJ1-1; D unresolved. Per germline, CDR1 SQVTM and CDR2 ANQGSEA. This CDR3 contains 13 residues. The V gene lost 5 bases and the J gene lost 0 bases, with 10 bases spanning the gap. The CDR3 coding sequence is TGCAGCGTTAAGGACGGAATGAACACTGAAGCTTTCTTT. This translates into CSVKDGMNTEAFF.

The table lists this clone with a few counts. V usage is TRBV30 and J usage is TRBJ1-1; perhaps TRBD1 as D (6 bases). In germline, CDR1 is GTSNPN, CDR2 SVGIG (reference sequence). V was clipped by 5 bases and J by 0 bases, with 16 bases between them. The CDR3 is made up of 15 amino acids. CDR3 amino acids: CAWGYRELVNTEAFF. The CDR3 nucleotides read TGTGCCTGGGGCTACAGGGAGTTGGTGAACACTGAAGCTTTCTTT. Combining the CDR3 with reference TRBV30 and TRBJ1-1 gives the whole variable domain SQTIHQWPATLVQPVGSPLSLECTVEGTSNPNLYWYRQAAGRGLQLLFYSVGIGQISSEVPQNLSASRPQDRQFILSSKKLLLSDSGFYLCAWGYRELVNTEAFFGQGTRLTVV.

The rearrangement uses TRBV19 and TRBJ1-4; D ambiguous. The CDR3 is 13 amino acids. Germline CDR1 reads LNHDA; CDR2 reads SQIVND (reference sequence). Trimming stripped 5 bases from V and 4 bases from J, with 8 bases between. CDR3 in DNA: TGTGCCAGTAGTTGGACCGGTAATGAAAAACTGTTTTTT. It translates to CASSWTGNEKLFF. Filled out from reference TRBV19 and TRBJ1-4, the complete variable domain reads DGGITQSPKYLFRKEGQNVTLSCEQNLNHDAMYWYRQDPGQGLRLIYYSQIVNDFQKGDIAEGYSVSREKKESFPLTVTSAQKNPTAFYLCASSWTGNEKLFFGSGTQLSVL.

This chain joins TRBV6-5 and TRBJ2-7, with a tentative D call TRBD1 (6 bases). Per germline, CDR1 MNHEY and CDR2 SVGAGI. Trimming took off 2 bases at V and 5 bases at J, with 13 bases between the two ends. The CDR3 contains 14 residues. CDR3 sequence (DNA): TGTGCCAGCAGTTACGGGACAAGCCCGAACGAGCAGTACTTC. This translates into CASSYGTSPNEQYF.

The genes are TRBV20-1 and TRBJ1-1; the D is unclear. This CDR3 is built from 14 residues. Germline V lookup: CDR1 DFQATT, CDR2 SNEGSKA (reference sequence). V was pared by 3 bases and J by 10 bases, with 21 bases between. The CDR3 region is CSASTGRPGTGAFF. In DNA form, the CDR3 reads TGCAGTGCTAGTACCGGCCGACCGGGAACGGGAGCTTTCTTT.

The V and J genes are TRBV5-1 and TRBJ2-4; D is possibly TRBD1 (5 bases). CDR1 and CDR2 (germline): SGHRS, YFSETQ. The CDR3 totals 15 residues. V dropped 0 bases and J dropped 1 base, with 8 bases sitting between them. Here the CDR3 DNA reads TGCGCCAGCAGCTTGGGTCCAGGGGCCAAAAACATTCAGTACTTC. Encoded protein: CASSLGPGAKNIQYF.

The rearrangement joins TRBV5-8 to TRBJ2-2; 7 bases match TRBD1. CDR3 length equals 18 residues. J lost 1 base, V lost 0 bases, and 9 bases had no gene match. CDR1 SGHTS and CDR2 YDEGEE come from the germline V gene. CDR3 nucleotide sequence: TGTGCCAGCAGCTTGGCTCCGTACAGGGGAGAGAACACCGGGGAGCTGTTTTTT. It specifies CASSLAPYRGENTGELFF.

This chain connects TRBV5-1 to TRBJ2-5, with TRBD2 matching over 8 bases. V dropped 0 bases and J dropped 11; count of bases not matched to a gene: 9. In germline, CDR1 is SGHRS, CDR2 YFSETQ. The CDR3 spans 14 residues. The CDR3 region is CASSLAAGAADQYF. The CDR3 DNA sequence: TGCGCCAGCAGCTTGGCAGCGGGAGCGGCTGATCAGTACTTC.

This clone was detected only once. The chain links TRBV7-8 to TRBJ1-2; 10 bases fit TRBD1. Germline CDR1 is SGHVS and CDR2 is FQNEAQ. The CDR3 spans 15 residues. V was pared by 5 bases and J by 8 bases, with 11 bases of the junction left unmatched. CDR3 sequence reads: CASSRDRGLLGGYTF. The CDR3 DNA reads TGTGCCAGCAGCCGAGACAGGGGGCTTCTAGGAGGCTACACCTTC.

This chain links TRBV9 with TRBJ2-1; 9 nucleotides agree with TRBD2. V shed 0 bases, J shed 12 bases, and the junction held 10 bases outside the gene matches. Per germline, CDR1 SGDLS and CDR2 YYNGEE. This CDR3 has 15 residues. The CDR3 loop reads CASSVEVAGATRQFF. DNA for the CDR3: TGTGCCAGCAGCGTAGAGGTAGCGGGAGCGACCAGGCAGTTCTTC.

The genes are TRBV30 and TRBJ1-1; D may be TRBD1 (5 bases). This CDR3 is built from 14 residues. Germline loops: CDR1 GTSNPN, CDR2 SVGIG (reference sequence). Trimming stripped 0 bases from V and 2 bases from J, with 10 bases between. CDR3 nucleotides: TGTGCCTGGAGTGTACGCCGGGGCAACACTGAAGCTTTCTTT. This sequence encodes CAWSVRRGNTEAFF.